This TCR beta chain was profiled in a study of cytomegalovirus exposure and HLA in healthy donors (dated by TCRdb to 2015 to 2018). With regard to the full study: An earlier analysis of roughly 630 of the donors reported 250 to 300 Gb of sequence data and around 120 million unique TCR beta sequences from 150 million to 200 million T cells. Roughly 300 gigabases of sequencing data and around 90 million unique TCR sequences made up an early release that covered 500 to 650 HLA-typed donors. Of the roughly 400 genotyped donors, roughly 80% were placed in the genetic ancestry cluster associated with self-reported Caucasian donors. The study aimed to test whether signatures of past pathogen exposure could be identified by cataloging public T cell receptors. The study profiled the T cell repertoires of under 850 subjects by immunosequencing and related them to cytomegalovirus serostatus. A separate validation cohort of some 130 different subjects was used in addition to the approximately 670-subject first cohort. High-throughput TCR immunosequencing, statistical association of individual TCRs with disease status, and machine learning were combined to predict cytomegalovirus infection status. A later analysis re-analyzed previously published TCR beta repertoires from several hundred donors and added high-resolution HLA genotyping to study TCR occurrence patterns. In the later analysis, no new phenotypic data were used to find candidate immune exposures; instead, reliance was placed on TCR beta sequences and their occurrence across donors. An earlier analysis of 587 of the donors applied high-throughput TCR beta sequencing to assess whether each TCR beta V gene segment acted as functional or pseudogenic. Alongside the repertoire data, information on donor age, sex, ethnicity and CMV serostatus was compiled. A later genetic analysis took genome-wide SNP genotypes for 398 of the 666 donors and used that subset as a discovery cohort. All discovery cohort repertoires had been generated using a single sequencing platform. Class I and class II HLA loci were covered by the typing at four-digit resolution. Typing coverage varied by locus: roughly 629-640 donors for A, B, C, DRB1 and DQB1; around 560 for DQA1; over 600 for DPA1; 400 to 480 for DPB1. Because of strong linkage in the cohort, 4 to 6 DR-DQ haplotypes were treated as single units for association and clustering. Among under 450 genotyped donors of the cohort, an average of approximately 240,000 unique TCR beta nucleotide sequences were sequenced per donor, roughly 18% of them non-productive. The paper as a whole reports these results and caveats: Because counts were too low, around 18 rarely observed V segments, including chromosome 9 orphons, were left out of the earlier analysis of 587 of the donors. The classifier was reported to diagnose cytomegalovirus status with high specificity and sensitivity in both the original and validation cohorts. A further reported finding was that TCR beta sequences accurately predicted the HLA-A and HLA-B alleles for most subjects in the first cohort. Three of the identified cytomegalovirus-associated TCR beta chains were confirmed in vitro to be specific for cytomegalovirus antigens. Presence/absence analyses assumed roughly uniform sequencing depth across donors, an assumption that may not hold. In a later analysis, TCR association rates were found to vary across HLA loci, with the most associated TCRs seen for DRB1 alleles and the fewest for HLA-C alleles. The sequencing pipeline was judged likely to have produced a cluster of highly shared sequence variants as a technical artifact. Some IMGT-functional V segments, including TRBV6-2 and TRBV6-3, could not be told apart with the 87-base-pair reads, so those segments were excluded. Only TCR beta chains were sequenced in this cohort, and the absence of alpha or paired-chain data limited detectable features. In a later analysis, HLA-associated TCR beta chains were found to be more clonally expanded and to have lower generation probabilities than equally common non-associated chains. A later genetic analysis reported fewer N-insertions in productive TCRs among donors in an Asian-associated ancestry cluster than the roughly 640-donor mean. While some public TCRs were present in many individuals, most TCR sequences turned up only very rarely across donors. Several of the top co-occurrence clusters appeared to be linked to parvovirus B19, influenza, CMV and Epstein-Barr virus, according to a later analysis. In a later analysis, most CMV-associated TCR beta chains were found to appear HLA-restricted, with HLA associations seemingly driven largely by CMV exposure. A total of 164 TCR beta chains were listed by the study as associated with cytomegalovirus. At a false discovery rate of 0.05, a later analysis linked around 15,000 TCR beta sequences to specific HLA alleles. Assigning TCR associations to individual alleles was difficult when HLA alleles, especially DR and DQ, strongly co-occurred. V-gene and J-gene trimming of TCR beta chains was associated with a missense DCLRE1C variant in a later genetic analysis, and the association was replicated in an independent cohort. An earlier analysis of approximately 590 of the donors showed that most TCR beta V segments appeared in productive rearrangements either about 87% or about 30% of the time, which broadly matched IMGT annotations. Correlated functional status among segregating V segments might be attributable to linkage disequilibrium, but an unknown experimental factor could not be ruled out. CMV serostatus was the only immune exposure information available for the cohort. Because HLA typing was missing for some donors at each locus, association tests included only the typed subset. The authors suggested that the approach could potentially be generalized to other disease states and immunological phenotypes.

Receptor amplification or capture employed the immunoSEQ multiplex PCR assay. For the multiplex PCR, a mixture combining 60 forward primers for TCR Vbeta segments and 13 reverse primers for TCR Jbeta segments was used. Amplification of the CDR3 region of rearranged TCR beta genes was performed with a multiplex PCR assay on genomic DNA. On the Illumina HiSeq System, the amplified TCR beta libraries were sequenced as 87-base-pair reads. Under the source paper's analysis protocol: Across the 670 or so repertoires, a later analysis counted tens of millions of unique TCR beta chains, approximately 10 million of which were shared by at least two donors. A nearest-neighbor algorithm error-corrected the raw reads and collapsed the reads into unique sequences, merging closely related sequences to remove PCR and sequencing errors. V, D and J gene segments were assigned by aligning CDR3 sequences to IMGT reference sequences. For a sequence to be retained, at least a six-nucleotide match to both a V gene segment and a J gene segment was required. Rearrangements were called productive when the CDR3 lacked stop codons and stayed in frame with V and J; all others were non-productive. Following IMGT convention, CDR3 was defined as the stretch from the second conserved V-encoded cysteine up to the conserved J-encoded phenylalanine. The earlier analysis of about 610 of the donors excluded sequences that lacked an unambiguous match to a single V gene segment. An earlier analysis of approximately 590 of the donors called V segments functional above 56.7% productive rearrangements and segregating when the between-donor standard deviation exceeded 5%. A statistical classification framework was built for diagnosing cytomegalovirus status from the catalog of TCR beta chain sequences. A later analysis assigned V and J genes by comparing TCR nucleotide sequences with IMGT/GENE-DB human TR gene sequences. The TCRdist pipeline was used in a later analysis to assign CDR3 sequences and most-parsimonious VDJ recombination scenarios. In a later analysis, every TCR beta chain was defined by the combination of its CDR3 amino acid sequence and its V-gene family, and reads without a unique V-gene family were dropped. To address suspected cross-contamination and a sequencing artifact, a later analysis removed approximately 590 highly shared, low-generation-probability nucleotide sequences. In a later analysis, a clonal expansion index was calculated for each public chain from normalized within-repertoire ranks of inferred template counts. In a later analysis, generation probabilities were computed using a VDJ recombination model fitted to out-of-frame rearrangements, and the results were checked against IGoR. Hypergeometric tests were used in a later analysis to score TCR-TCR, TCR-HLA and TCR-CMV co-occurrence, with a repertoire-size bias correction applied to the TCR pairs. False discovery rates were estimated in a later analysis by permuting HLA or CMV assignments 20 times. In a later analysis, co-occurring TCRs were grouped with DBSCAN, and TCRdist sequence similarity was added when clustering was performed within HLA-allele-positive subsets. Co-occurrence clustering excluded repertoires with fewer than 30,000 or more than 120,000 public chains, plus five with anomalous nucleotide sharing. TCRdb provides this immuneACCESS table in a form limited to in-frame rearrangements. Some clones are lacking; in checked studies, under half of them reflect an unresolved V gene, and why the rest are absent is not known. From that table come the V and J calls and clone size; the DNA was used to work out D and trimming. The sample data list more than 100,000 clones, and around nine tenths of these were observed just once. The biggest ten clones account for around 5.2% of the sample.

The CDR3, from cysteine to phenylalanine, totals 15 residues. The read is trimmed to its CDR3 DNA, 45 bases read in frame from base 1. The germline V gene encodes CDR1 SQVTM and CDR2 ANQGSEA. Compared with germline, V lacks 6 bases and J lacks 4 bases; bases without a gene match: 11. Remarks on this clone: Its antigen is still unknown. No much larger clone is present one base from it, and per-base qualities are unavailable.

The cohort consisted of 600 to 700 healthy bone marrow donors. Cohort members were all nominally healthy when sampled, although unrecorded immune exposures were likely present. The donor tested CMV seronegative and was one of the 352 seronegative cohort members. A peripheral blood sample was collected from each donor, and TCR beta sequencing was performed on peripheral blood mononuclear cells. The Qiagen DNeasy Blood Extraction Kit was used to extract genomic DNA from the blood cell samples. Recombination connected TRBV29-1 to TRBJ2-1, with 8 central nucleotides matching TRBD2. The sequencing input was PBMCs. The clonotype originates from a woman aged 30 to 39 in good health and CMV-seronegative. This receptor has the CDR3 CSVTPAAGAYNEQFF. Here is the DNA: TGCAGCGTGACCCCAGCAGCGGGAGCTTACAATGAGCAGTTCTTC.